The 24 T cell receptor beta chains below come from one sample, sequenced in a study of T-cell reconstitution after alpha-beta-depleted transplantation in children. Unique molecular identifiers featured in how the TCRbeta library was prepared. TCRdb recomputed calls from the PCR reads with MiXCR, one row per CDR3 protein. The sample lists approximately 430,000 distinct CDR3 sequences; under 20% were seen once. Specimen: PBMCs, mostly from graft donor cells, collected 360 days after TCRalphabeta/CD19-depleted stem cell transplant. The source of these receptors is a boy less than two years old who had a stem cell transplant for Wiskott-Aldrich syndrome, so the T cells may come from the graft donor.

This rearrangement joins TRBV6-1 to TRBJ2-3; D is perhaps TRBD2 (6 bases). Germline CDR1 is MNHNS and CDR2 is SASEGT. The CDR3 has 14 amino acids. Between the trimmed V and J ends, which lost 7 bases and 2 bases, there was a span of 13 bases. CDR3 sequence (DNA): TGTGCCAGCACCAACTGGGACTCCACAGATACGCAGTATTTT. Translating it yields CASTNWDSTDTQYF.

The CDR3 reads CASSDMTQETQYF. For the CDR3, the DNA is TGTGCCAGCAGTGATATGACCCAAGAGACCCAGTACTTC. V and J are TRBV2 and TRBJ2-5; D remains ambiguous. The length of the CDR3 is 13 residues. Trimming pared 3 bases from V and 1 base from J, leaving 6 bases between. CDR1 and CDR2 from the germline V gene are SNHLY and FYNNEI.

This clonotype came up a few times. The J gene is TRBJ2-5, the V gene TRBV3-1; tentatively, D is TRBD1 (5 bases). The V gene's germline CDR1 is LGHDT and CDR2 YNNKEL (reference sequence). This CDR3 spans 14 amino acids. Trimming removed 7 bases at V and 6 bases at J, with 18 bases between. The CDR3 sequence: CASTRAGKGKTQYF. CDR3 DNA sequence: TGTGCCAGCACTAGAGCAGGGAAGGGGAAGACCCAGTACTTC.

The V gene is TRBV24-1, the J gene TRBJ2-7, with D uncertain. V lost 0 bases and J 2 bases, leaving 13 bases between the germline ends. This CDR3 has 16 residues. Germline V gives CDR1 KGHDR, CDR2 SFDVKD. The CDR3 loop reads CATSDLPCQSTYEQYF. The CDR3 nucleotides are TGTGCCACCAGTGATTTGCCATGCCAGAGTACCTACGAGCAGTACTTC.

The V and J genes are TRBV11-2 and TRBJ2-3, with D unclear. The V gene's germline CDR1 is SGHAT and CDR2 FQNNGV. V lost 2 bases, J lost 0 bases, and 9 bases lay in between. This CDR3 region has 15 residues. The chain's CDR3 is CASSLLSTSTDTQYF. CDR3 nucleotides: TGTGCCAGCAGCTTACTGTCTACTAGCACAGATACGCAGTATTTT.

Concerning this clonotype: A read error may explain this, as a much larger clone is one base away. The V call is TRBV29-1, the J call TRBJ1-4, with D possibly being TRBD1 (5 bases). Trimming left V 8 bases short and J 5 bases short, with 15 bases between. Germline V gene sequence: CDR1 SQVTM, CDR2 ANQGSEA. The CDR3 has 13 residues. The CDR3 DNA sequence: TGCAGCATGGAAGGACACGGGAATGAAAAACTGTTTTTT. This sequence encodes CSMEGHGNEKLFF. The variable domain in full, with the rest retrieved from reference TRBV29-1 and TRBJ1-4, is SAVISQKPSRDICQRGTSLTIQCQVDSQVTMMFWYRQQPGQSLTLIATANQGSEATYESGFVIDKFPISRPNLTFSTLTVSNMSPEDSSIYLCSMEGHGNEKLFFGSGTQLSVL.

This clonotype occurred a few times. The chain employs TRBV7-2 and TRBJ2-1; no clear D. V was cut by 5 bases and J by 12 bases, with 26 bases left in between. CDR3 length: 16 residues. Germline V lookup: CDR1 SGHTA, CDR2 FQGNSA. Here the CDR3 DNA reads TGTGCCAGCAGCCAAGCCCCCGAGTCGGGTCCTCGATGGCAGTTCTTC. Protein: CASSQAPESGPRWQFF.

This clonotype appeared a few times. The CDR3 region has the DNA TGTGCCAGCAGCCGGACTAGCGGGAGGGCCTGGAAGACCCAGTACTTC. Encoded protein: CASSRTSGRAWKTQYF. V is TRBV7-2 and J is TRBJ2-5, with 15 bases identical to TRBD2. The J segment lost 6 bases and the V segment lost 5 bases, leaving 7 bases of the junction unmatched. The CDR3 spans 16 residues. The V gene's germline CDR1 is SGHTA and CDR2 FQGNSA.

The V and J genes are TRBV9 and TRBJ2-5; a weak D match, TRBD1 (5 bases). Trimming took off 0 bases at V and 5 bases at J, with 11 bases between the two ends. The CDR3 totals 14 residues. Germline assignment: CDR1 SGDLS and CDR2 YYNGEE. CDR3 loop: CASSVAGSRETQYF. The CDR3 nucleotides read TGTGCCAGCAGCGTAGCAGGGTCAAGGGAGACCCAGTACTTC.

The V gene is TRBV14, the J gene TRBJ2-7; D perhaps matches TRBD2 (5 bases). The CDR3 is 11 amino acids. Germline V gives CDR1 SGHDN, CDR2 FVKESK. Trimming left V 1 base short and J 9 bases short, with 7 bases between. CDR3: CASSQGLAQYF. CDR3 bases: TGTGCCAGCAGCCAAGGCCTAGCGCAGTACTTC.

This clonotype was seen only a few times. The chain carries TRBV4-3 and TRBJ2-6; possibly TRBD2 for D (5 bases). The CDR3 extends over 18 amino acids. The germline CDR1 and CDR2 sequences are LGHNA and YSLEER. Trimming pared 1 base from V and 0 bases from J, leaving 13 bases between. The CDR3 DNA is TGCGCCAGCAGCCAAGGGCCTCAAGGGAGCTCTGGGGCCAACGTCCTGACTTTC. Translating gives CASSQGPQGSSGANVLTF.

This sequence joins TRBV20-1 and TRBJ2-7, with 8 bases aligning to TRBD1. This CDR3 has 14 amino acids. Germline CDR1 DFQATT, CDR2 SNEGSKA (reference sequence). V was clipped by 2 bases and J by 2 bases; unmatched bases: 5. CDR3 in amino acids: CSARSPGGTYEQYF. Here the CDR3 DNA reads TGCAGTGCTAGATCGCCAGGGGGCACCTACGAGCAGTACTTC.

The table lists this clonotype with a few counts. CDR3 coding DNA: TGTGCCACCAGCAGAGATCCCCCCACAAGTGGAAACATTCAGTACTTC. Translating it yields CATSRDPPTSGNIQYF. V usage is TRBV15 and J usage is TRBJ2-4; no reliable D call. V was pared by 0 bases and J by 6 bases, with 15 bases between. The V gene's germline CDR1 is LNHNV and CDR2 YYDKDF (reference sequence). CDR3 length: 16 residues.

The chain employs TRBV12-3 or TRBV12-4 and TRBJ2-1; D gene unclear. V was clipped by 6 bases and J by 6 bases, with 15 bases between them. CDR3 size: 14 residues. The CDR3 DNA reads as TGTGCCAGCAGCTCCCTGGGCCCTTTCAATGAGCAGTTCTTC. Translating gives CASSSLGPFNEQFF.

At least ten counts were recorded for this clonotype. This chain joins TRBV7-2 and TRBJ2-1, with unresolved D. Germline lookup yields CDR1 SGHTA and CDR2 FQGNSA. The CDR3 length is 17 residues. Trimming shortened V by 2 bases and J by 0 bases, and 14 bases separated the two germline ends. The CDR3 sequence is CASSLFGRSGSYNEQFF. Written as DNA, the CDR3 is TGTGCCAGCAGCTTATTTGGCAGGTCGGGCTCCTACAATGAGCAGTTCTTC.

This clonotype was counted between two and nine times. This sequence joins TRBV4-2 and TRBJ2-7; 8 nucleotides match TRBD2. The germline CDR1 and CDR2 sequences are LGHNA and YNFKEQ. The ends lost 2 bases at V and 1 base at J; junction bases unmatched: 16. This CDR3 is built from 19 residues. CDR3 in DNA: TGTGCCAGCAGCCAAAAGAGAGCGACTAGCGTGGAGCGGTCCTACGAGCAGTACTTC. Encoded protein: CASSQKRATSVERSYEQYF.

The CDR3 bases are TGCAGTGCTAGAGATCGGAACAGGGGGCGCCCCAAAAACATTCAGTACTTC. It is translated as CSARDRNRGRPKNIQYF. V usage is TRBV20-1 and J usage is TRBJ2-4; 9 bases are a match to TRBD1. Germline lookup yields CDR1 DFQATT and CDR2 SNEGSKA (reference sequence). CDR3 size: 17 residues. The trim removed 0 bases at V and 2 bases at J, leaving 8 bases unmatched.

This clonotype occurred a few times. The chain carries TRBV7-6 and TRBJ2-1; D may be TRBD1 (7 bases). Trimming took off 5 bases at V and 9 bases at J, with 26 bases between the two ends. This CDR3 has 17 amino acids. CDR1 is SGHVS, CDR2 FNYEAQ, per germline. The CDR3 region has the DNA TGTGCCAGCAGCCCCATCCCCTCGACAGGGAGGTCCGGTGAGCAGTTCTTC. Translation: CASSPIPSTGRSGEQFF. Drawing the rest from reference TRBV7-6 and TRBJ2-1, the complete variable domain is GAGVSQSPRYKVTKRGQDVALRCDPISGHVSLYWYRQALGQGPEFLTYFNYEAQQDKSGLPNDRFSAERPEGSISTLTIQRTEQRDSAMYRCASSPIPSTGRSGEQFFGPGTRLTVL.

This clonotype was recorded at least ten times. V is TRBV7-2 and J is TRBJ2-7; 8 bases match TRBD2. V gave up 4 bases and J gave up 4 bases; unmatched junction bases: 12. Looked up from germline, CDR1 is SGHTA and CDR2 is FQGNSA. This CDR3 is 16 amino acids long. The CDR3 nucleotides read TGTGCCAGCAGCTCACTCGAAACTAGCGGCCTTTACGAGCAGTACTTC. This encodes CASSSLETSGLYEQYF.

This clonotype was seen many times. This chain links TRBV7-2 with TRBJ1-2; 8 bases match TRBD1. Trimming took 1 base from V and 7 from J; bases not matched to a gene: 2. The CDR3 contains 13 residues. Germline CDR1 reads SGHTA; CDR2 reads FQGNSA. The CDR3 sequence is CASSLGQGSGYTF. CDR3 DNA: TGTGCCAGCAGCTTAGGACAGGGGTCTGGCTACACCTTC.

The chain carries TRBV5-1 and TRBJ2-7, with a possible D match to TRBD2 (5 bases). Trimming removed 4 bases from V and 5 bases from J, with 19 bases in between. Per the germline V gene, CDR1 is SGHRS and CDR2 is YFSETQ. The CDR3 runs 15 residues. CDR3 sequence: CASSPTGWEKNEQYF. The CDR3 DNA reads TGCGCCAGCAGCCCTACGGGGTGGGAGAAGAACGAGCAGTACTTC. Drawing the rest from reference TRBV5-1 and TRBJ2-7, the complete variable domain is KAGVTQTPRYLIKTRGQQVTLSCSPISGHRSVSWYQQTPGQGLQFLFEYFSETQRNKGNFPGRFSGRQFSNSRSEMNVSTLELGDSALYLCASSPTGWEKNEQYFGPGTRLTVT.

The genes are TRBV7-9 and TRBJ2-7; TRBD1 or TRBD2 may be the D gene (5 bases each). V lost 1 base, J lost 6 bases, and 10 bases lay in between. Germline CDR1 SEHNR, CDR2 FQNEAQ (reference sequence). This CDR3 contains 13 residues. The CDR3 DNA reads TGTGCCAGCAGCTTAGTTGCCGGGACCGAGCAGTACTTC. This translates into CASSLVAGTEQYF.

The CDR3 region is CSVGPSRYLEEQYF. The CDR3 nucleotides are TGCAGCGTTGGGCCATCCCGGTACCTTGAAGAGCAGTACTTC. The genes are TRBV29-1 and TRBJ2-7; no firm D call. CDR1 is SQVTM and CDR2 is ANQGSEA in the germline V gene. The CDR3 is 14 amino acids. V lost 4 bases and J lost 7, with 20 bases in between.

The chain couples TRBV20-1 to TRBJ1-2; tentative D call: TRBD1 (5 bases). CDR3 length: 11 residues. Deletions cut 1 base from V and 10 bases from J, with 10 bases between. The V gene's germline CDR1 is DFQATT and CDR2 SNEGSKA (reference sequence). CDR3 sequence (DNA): TGCAGTGCTAGAGGCCGGGGGTTCTACACCTTC. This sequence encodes CSARGRGFYTF.